This record looks at one TCR beta chain sequence and its context. The antigen is unknown. The method was immunoSEQ multiplex PCR; TCRdb's version includes in-frame clones alone and lacks a portion of them. The data contain about 18,000 clones, around 86% of them singletons. The data are from a study of neoadjuvant nivolumab and ipilimumab in lung cancer. CDR1 is KGHSH, CDR2 LQKENI, per germline. V dropped 6 bases and J dropped 1 base, with 9 bases sitting between them. The CDR3 covers 13 residues. Points from the study as a whole: Pathologic regression was not significantly tied to TCR clonality.

Sequenced material: peripheral blood, taken before neoadjuvant nivolumab, alone or with ipilimumab. The rearrangement links TRBV18 to TRBJ2-5; D not resolved. The sequence was obtained from an adult with non-small cell lung cancer. Here the CDR3 reads CASSRSPQETQYF. The CDR3 region has the DNA TGTGCCAGCTCCCGAAGCCCCCAAGAGACCCAGTACTTC.